This T cell receptor (beta chain) is drawn from a study of blood T cell repertoires in COVID-19. Assay: immunoSEQ multiplex PCR; the TCRdb copy retains only in-frame clones and omits some. The sample lists 150,000 to 190,000 clones, around 83% occurring once. The CDR3 is made up of 15 amino acids. V and J are TRBV21-1 and TRBJ1-1. TRBV21-1 constitutes a pseudogene. The sequence derives from a woman aged 60-70 years with COVID-19, enrolled during active disease. Input material: peripheral blood. Written as DNA, the CDR3 is TGTGCCAGCAGTCCGGGGGGACTTTTGAACACTGAAGCTTTCTTT. Translation gives CASSPGGLLNTEAFF.